This T cell receptor beta chain was recorded in a study of blood T cell repertoires in COVID-19. The wider study: Acute-phase and convalescent COVID-19 samples originated in the United States, Italy and Spain. PBMCs, B-cell-depleted T cells, or T cells provided the cDNA or gDNA that made up the material.

Original methodology: Cell counts per sample came from amplifying reference gene primers. Produced via immunoSEQ multiplex PCR; TCRdb's table is partial and in-frame only. V and J calls and clone size come straight from that table; D and trimming were deduced from the DNA. This table has roughly 180,000 clones, about 91% appearing once. The TCR originated in a woman in her 30s with acute or convalescent COVID-19. The specimen was peripheral blood.

CDR3 loop: CASNSRGLAGGTGELFF. DNA of the CDR3: TGTGCCAGCAACTCTCGGGGCCTAGCGGGGGGCACCGGGGAGCTGTTTTTT. The V call is TRBV21-1, the J call TRBJ2-2; the table assigns TRBD2, which was not confirmed against the DNA. TRBV21-1 is a documented pseudogene. The CDR3 sequence is 17 residues long.